The clone carrying this T cell receptor beta chain was picked up a small number of times. The sample belongs to a study of molecular identifiers for immune sequencing clone quantification. Germline V lookup: CDR1 GTSNPN, CDR2 SVGIG (reference sequence). This CDR3 has 15 amino acids. The trim removed 2 bases at V and 4 bases at J, leaving 7 bases unmatched. Bulk TCR library preparation followed previously described methods with listed TCR primers. Each CDR3 protein is one row after TCRdb ran MiXCR on the PCR reads. This table holds some 650,000 distinct CDR3 sequences, 15% to 20% found once. Sequenced: naive CD8+ T cells from blood, with Jurkat cell RNA spiked in. Subset: FACS-sorted CD8+CD4-CCR7+CD45RA+ naive T cells. The receptor was isolated from a human donor in good health. Some libraries in this study had Jurkat cell RNA spiked in. V gene TRBV30 combines with J gene TRBJ1-3; TRBD1 matches at 8 bases. CDR3 region: CAWSFGQGAGNTIYF. The DNA for the CDR3 is TGTGCCTGGAGTTTTGGACAGGGAGCAGGAAACACCATATATTTT. The variable domain in full, completed from reference TRBV30 and TRBJ1-3, reads SQTIHQWPATLVQPVGSPLSLECTVEGTSNPNLYWYRQAAGRGLQLLFYSVGIGQISSEVPQNLSASRPQDRQFILSSKKLLLSDSGFYLCAWSFGQGAGNTIYFGEGSWLTVV.